Each of the 27 T cell receptor beta chains below was sequenced from the same sample in a study of cytomegalovirus exposure and HLA in healthy donors. The PCR used 60 Vbeta and 13 Jbeta primers. Generated by immunoSEQ multiplex PCR, the TCRdb table keeps only in-frame clones and is missing some. The sample consists of about 270,000 clones, around two thirds of them appearing once. The source material was PBMCs. The receptors originated from a female donor in good health and CMV-seronegative.

J is TRBJ2-7 and V is TRBV15, with TRBD2 matching over 12 bases. The ends lost 5 bases at V and 0 bases at J; junction bases unmatched: 14. Germline lookup yields CDR1 LNHNV and CDR2 YYDKDF (reference sequence). The CDR3 spans 19 residues. DNA of the CDR3: TGTGCCACCAGCGCATCAGGGTTAGGACTAGCGGGGAGCTCCTACGAGCAGTACTTC. It encodes CATSASGLGLAGSSYEQYF. The entire variable domain, with the rest obtained from reference TRBV15 and TRBJ2-7, is as follows: DAMVIQNPRYQVTQFGKPVTLSCSQTLNHNVMYWYQQKSSQAPKLLFHYYDKDFNNEADTPDNFQSRRPNTSFCFLDIRSPGLGDTAMYLCATSASGLGLAGSSYEQYFGPGTRLTVT.

J is TRBJ2-1 and V is TRBV11-2; 8 positions agree with TRBD1. CDR3 length equals 13 residues. CDR1 SGHAT and CDR2 FQNNGV come from the germline V gene. The trim removed 4 bases at V and 10 bases at J, leaving 6 bases unmatched. CDR3 bases: TGTGCCAGCAGCTCCGCAGGGGGCTGGGAGCAGTTCTTC. The encoded protein is CASSSAGGWEQFF.

The sample holds a few counts of this clone. The CDR3 DNA is TGTGCCAGCAGTTTAAGACTAGCGGGAGTCGGGGAGCAGTACTTC. Protein: CASSLRLAGVGEQYF. J is TRBJ2-7 and V is TRBV27; 12 nucleotides line up with TRBD2. The V gene's germline CDR1 is MNHEY and CDR2 SMNVEV (reference sequence). This CDR3 region has 15 residues. V trimming: 2 bases; J trimming: 7 bases; junction bases outside the gene matches: 6.

The chain couples TRBV19 to TRBJ2-7; TRBD2 matches at 9 bases. The germline CDR1 and CDR2 sequences are LNHDA and SQIVND (reference sequence). Unmatched junction bases numbered 5, after V lost 5 bases and J lost 6 bases. The CDR3 covers 13 residues. CDR3: CASSLAGALEQYF. CDR3 DNA: TGTGCCAGTAGTTTAGCGGGAGCACTCGAGCAGTACTTC.

The chain has TRBV18 and TRBJ1-4; TRBD1 matches 9 bases. Germline values: CDR1 KGHSH, CDR2 LQKENI. V was clipped by 1 base and J by 8 bases; unmatched bases: 8. This CDR3 has 16 amino acids. The CDR3 DNA is TGTGCCAGCTCACCACGCGGGACAGGGTTCAACGAAAAACTGTTTTTT. Encoded protein: CASSPRGTGFNEKLFF.

The chain uses TRBV7-8 and TRBJ1-5, with D possibly TRBD1 on 5 matching bases. V was pared by 5 bases and J by 3 bases, with 20 bases between. The CDR3 sequence is 17 residues long. The germline V gene encodes CDR1 SGHVS and CDR2 FQNEAQ. CDR3 in DNA: TGTGCCAGCAGCCCCCCCGGGGGTGGGGTAGTCAATCAGCCCCAGCATTTT. It yields the protein CASSPPGGGVVNQPQHF.

The gene calls are TRBV19 and TRBJ2-3; 8 nucleotides line up with TRBD2. Germline trimming cut 4 bases from V and 2 bases from J; bases unmatched to any gene: 8. Germline V gene lookup returns CDR1 LNHDA and CDR2 SQIVND (reference sequence). This CDR3 is 16 amino acids long. In DNA, the CDR3 is TGTGCCAGTAGTACTCGGCTAGCGGGTTCCACAGATACGCAGTATTTT. Protein sequence: CASSTRLAGSTDTQYF. The full variable domain, completed using reference TRBV19 and TRBJ2-3, is DGGITQSPKYLFRKEGQNVTLSCEQNLNHDAMYWYRQDPGQGLRLIYYSQIVNDFQKGDIAEGYSVSREKKESFPLTVTSAQKNPTAFYLCASSTRLAGSTDTQYFGPGTRLTVL.

The chain is built from TRBV19 and TRBJ2-1; D possibly corresponds to TRBD2 (6 bases). CDR3 length: 14 amino acids. The V end was cut by 5 bases, the J end by 10 bases, with 18 bases between. The germline gives CDR1 LNHDA, CDR2 SQIVND (reference sequence). CDR3 sequence: CASSERARIGEQFF. For the CDR3, the DNA is TGTGCCAGTAGTGAGCGGGCCCGAATCGGAGAGCAGTTCTTC.

The V and J genes are TRBV28 and TRBJ1-4; D gene unclear. CDR3 length: 14 amino acids. V lost 10 bases and J lost 0, with 12 bases in between. CDR1 MDHEN and CDR2 SYDVKM come from the germline V gene. Written as DNA, the CDR3 is TGTGCCACCCTTTTTCCCGCAACTAATGAAAAACTGTTTTTT. The encoded protein is CATLFPATNEKLFF.

This clone was seen only once. The V and J genes are TRBV5-1 and TRBJ2-3, with TRBD2 identical over 9 bases. This CDR3 region has 17 residues. CDR1 and CDR2 from the germline V gene are SGHRS and YFSETQ. The junction had 8 bases not matched to a gene; V was cut back by 0 bases and J by 3 bases. The chain's CDR3 is CASSLAYLAGITDTQYF. The CDR3 nucleotides read TGCGCCAGCAGCTTGGCCTATCTAGCGGGAATAACAGATACGCAGTATTTT.

In its sample, this clone was seen a few times. This chain uses TRBV20-1 with TRBJ2-1, with D tentatively TRBD2 (6 bases). The germline V gene encodes CDR1 DFQATT and CDR2 SNEGSKA (reference sequence). The CDR3 extends over 11 amino acids. The CDR3 protein is CSGSSYNEQFF. CDR3 bases: TGCAGCGGGAGCTCCTACAATGAGCAGTTCTTC.

The chain combines TRBV5-1 with TRBJ2-5, with 7 bases aligning to TRBD2. The better agreement between TRBJ2-7 and the DNA end casts doubt on the J call. Germline V gives CDR1 SGHRS, CDR2 YFSETQ. This CDR3 has 14 amino acids. CDR3 loop: CASSFRTSFYEQYF. Written as DNA, the CDR3 is TGCGCCAGCAGCTTCCGGACTAGTTTTTACGAGCAGTACTTC.

As to this clone: The junction shows a germline mismatch at one end, possibly a read error. The rearrangement joins TRBV7-7 to TRBJ2-1, with 8 nucleotides matching TRBD1. This CDR3 has 16 residues. Germline assignment: CDR1 SSHAT and CDR2 FNYEAQ (reference sequence). The CDR3 loop reads CASSSGQGPTYNEQFF. As DNA, the CDR3 is TGTGCTAGCAGCTCCGGACAGGGCCCTACCTACAATGAGCAGTTCTTC.

The chain employs TRBV5-1 and TRBJ2-5; a possible D gene is TRBD1 (6 bases). Germline CDR1 reads SGHRS; CDR2 reads YFSETQ. This CDR3 is built from 16 residues. Trimming removed 2 bases at V and 7 bases at J, with 21 bases between. The chain's CDR3 is CASSLGTLKIDGTQYF. The CDR3 DNA reads TGCGCCAGCAGCTTAGGGACACTGAAGATTGATGGGACCCAGTACTTC.

The CDR3 sequence is CATSRAPLAVFTDTQYF. DNA of the CDR3: TGTGCCACCAGCAGAGCTCCCCTAGCGGTCTTCACAGATACGCAGTATTTT. The gene calls are TRBV15 and TRBJ2-3, with 7 bases fitting TRBD2. This CDR3 contains 17 residues. Unmatched junction bases numbered 9, after V lost 1 base and J lost 2 bases. Germline assignment: CDR1 LNHNV and CDR2 YYDKDF (reference sequence).

The genes are TRBV7-8 and TRBJ2-5, with 9 bases identical to TRBD2. The CDR3 is 16 residues long. Per germline, CDR1 SGHVS and CDR2 FQNEAQ. Germline trimming cut 1 base from V and 5 bases from J; bases unmatched to any gene: 8. CDR3 sequence reads: CASSLGSSGSWETQYF. For the CDR3, the DNA is TGTGCCAGCAGCTTAGGGAGTAGCGGGAGTTGGGAGACCCAGTACTTC.

The chain uses TRBV6-1 and TRBJ2-7; 7 bases agree with TRBD1. Germline trimming cut 1 base from V and 0 bases from J; bases unmatched to any gene: 3. The CDR3 is made up of 15 amino acids. The germline V gene encodes CDR1 MNHNS and CDR2 SASEGT. Here the CDR3 DNA reads TGTGCCAGCAGTGAAGAGGCAGGGGGCTCCTACGAGCAGTACTTC. Translating it yields CASSEEAGGSYEQYF.

The gene calls are TRBV7-2 and TRBJ2-3, with D uncertain. This CDR3 comprises 14 residues. Trimming left V 5 bases short and J 3 bases short, with 12 bases between. Germline assignment: CDR1 SGHTA and CDR2 FQGNSA. CDR3 bases: TGTGCCAGCAGCCTTAATGGAGTAACAGATACGCAGTATTTT. Its protein product is CASSLNGVTDTQYF.

V gene TRBV28 combines with J gene TRBJ2-7; D might be TRBD2 (5 bases). CDR1 is MDHEN and CDR2 is SYDVKM in the germline V gene. This CDR3 spans 13 amino acids. Deletions cut 5 bases from V and 5 bases from J, with 13 bases between. The CDR3 protein is CASSETMAHEQYF. The CDR3 bases are TGTGCCAGCAGTGAGACTATGGCCCACGAGCAGTACTTC.

V is TRBV10-1 and J is TRBJ2-2; the match to TRBD2 covers 10 bases. This CDR3 contains 17 residues. From germline, CDR1 is WNHNN and CDR2 SYGVQD (reference sequence). V gave up 3 bases and J gave up 6 bases; unmatched junction bases: 10. CDR3 amino acids: CASSDRAGTSDSGELFF. The CDR3 DNA reads as TGCGCCAGCAGTGATCGGGCCGGGACTAGCGACTCCGGGGAGCTGTTTTTT.

The rearrangement joins TRBV7-3 to TRBJ2-1; 11 bases fit TRBD2. The CDR3 loop spans 16 amino acids. Trimming removed 2 bases from V and 5 bases from J; junction bases left unmatched: 5. CDR1 SGHTA and CDR2 FQGTGA come from the germline V gene. The CDR3: CASSLLGTSGHNEQFF. CDR3 bases: TGTGCCAGCAGCTTATTAGGGACTAGCGGCCACAATGAGCAGTTCTTC.

This chain uses TRBV5-6 with TRBJ2-7; TRBD2 matches 7 bases. J gave up 3 bases and V 3 bases, and 6 bases lay outside the gene matches. Germline CDR1 is SGHDT and CDR2 is YYEEEE. This CDR3 spans 14 amino acids. CDR3 sequence: CASSWDPGGYEQYF. Written as DNA, the CDR3 is TGTGCCAGCAGCTGGGACCCGGGGGGCTACGAGCAGTACTTC.

The chain carries TRBV11-2 and TRBJ1-2, with D possibly matching TRBD1 (6 bases). The germline V and J ends were trimmed by 6 bases and 5 bases, with 25 bases remaining between them. From germline, CDR1 is SGHAT and CDR2 FQNNGV. There are 17 residues in the CDR3. CDR3 nucleotide sequence: TGTGCCAGCAGACCGTTGGGGGGGCGACGGCCGATATATGGCTACACCTTC. The encoded protein is CASRPLGGRRPIYGYTF.

This clone was detected only a few times. The chain employs TRBV4-1 and TRBJ2-7; D unclear. This CDR3 is built from 15 residues. V was cut by 0 bases and J by 0 bases, with 9 bases left in between. Germline V gene lookup returns CDR1 MGHRA and CDR2 YSYEKL. The CDR3, as DNA: TGCGCCAGCAGCCAAGATTCCGGGTCCTCCTACGAGCAGTACTTC. Translated: CASSQDSGSSYEQYF.

The CDR3 loop reads CASSSRLAGSYNEQFF. The CDR3 nucleotides are TGTGCCAGTAGTTCGCGACTAGCGGGATCGTACAATGAGCAGTTCTTC. The gene calls are TRBV19 and TRBJ2-1; the match to TRBD2 covers 11 bases. The germline CDR1 and CDR2 sequences are LNHDA and SQIVND (reference sequence). V gave up 5 bases and J gave up 4 bases; unmatched junction bases: 7. CDR3 length equals 16 residues.

This chain links TRBV2 with TRBJ2-5; TRBD2 matches 11 bases. The J call may be faulty, since TRBJ2-7 better matches the DNA end. Germline assignment: CDR1 SNHLY and CDR2 FYNNEI. This CDR3 spans 13 amino acids. CDR3 protein: CATYTSGSYEQYF. DNA for the CDR3: TGTGCCACTTACACTAGCGGGAGTTACGAGCAGTACTTC.

In its sample, this clone was seen a few times. The V call is TRBV6-1, the J call TRBJ1-6; 7 bases align to TRBD1. J lost 10 bases, V lost 6 bases, and 12 bases had no gene match. Per germline, CDR1 MNHNS and CDR2 SASEGT. The CDR3 spans 15 residues. The CDR3 spells CASRTSQGRGSPLHF. As DNA, the CDR3 is TGTGCCAGCAGGACATCACAGGGGAGAGGGTCACCCCTCCACTTT.